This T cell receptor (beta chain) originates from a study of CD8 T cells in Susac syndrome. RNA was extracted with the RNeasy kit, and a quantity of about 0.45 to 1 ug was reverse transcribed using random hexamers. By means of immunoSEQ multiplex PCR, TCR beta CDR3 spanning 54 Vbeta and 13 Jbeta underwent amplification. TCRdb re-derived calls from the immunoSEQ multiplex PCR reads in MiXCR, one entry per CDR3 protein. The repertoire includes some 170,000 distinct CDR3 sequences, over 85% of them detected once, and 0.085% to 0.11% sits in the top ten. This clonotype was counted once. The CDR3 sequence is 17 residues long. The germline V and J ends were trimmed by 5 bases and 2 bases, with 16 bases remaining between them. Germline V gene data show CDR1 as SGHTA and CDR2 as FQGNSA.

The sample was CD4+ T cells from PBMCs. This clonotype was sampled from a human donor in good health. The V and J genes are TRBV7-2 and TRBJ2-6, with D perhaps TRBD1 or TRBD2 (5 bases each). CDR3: CASSLRASSTGANVLTF. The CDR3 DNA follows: TGTGCCAGCAGCCTCAGGGCTAGCAGTACTGGGGCCAACGTCCTGACTTTC. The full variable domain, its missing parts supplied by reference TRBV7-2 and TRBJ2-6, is GAGVSQSPSNKVTEKGKDVELRCDPISGHTALYWYRQSLGQGLEFLIYFQGNSAPDKSGLPSDRFSAERTGGSVSTLTIQRTQQEDSAVYLCASSLRASSTGANVLTFGAGSRLTVL.